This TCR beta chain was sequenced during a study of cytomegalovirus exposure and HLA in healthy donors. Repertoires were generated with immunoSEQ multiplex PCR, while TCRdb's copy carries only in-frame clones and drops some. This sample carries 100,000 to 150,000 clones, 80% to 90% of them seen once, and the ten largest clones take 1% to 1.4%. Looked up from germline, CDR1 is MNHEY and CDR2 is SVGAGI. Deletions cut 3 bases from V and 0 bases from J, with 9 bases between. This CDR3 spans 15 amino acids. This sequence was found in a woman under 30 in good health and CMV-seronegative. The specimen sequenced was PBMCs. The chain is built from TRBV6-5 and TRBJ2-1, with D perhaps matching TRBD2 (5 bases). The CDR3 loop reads CASSYQEDSYNEQFF. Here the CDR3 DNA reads TGTGCCAGCAGTTATCAGGAGGACTCCTACAATGAGCAGTTCTTC.